This is a list of T cell receptor beta chains from one sample in a study of a mutant IDH1 vaccine in newly diagnosed glioma. Produced via immunoSEQ multiplex PCR; TCRdb's table is partial and in-frame only. The data show almost 30,000 clones, roughly nine tenths seen once. These TCRs are of unknown antigen specificity. The material sequenced was peripheral blood mononuclear cells (PBMCs), taken from a glioma patient whose treatment included an IDH1 peptide vaccine. These receptors came from a woman between 40 and 50 years old with glioma. Some clones in this sample may be carry-over from other donors' samples. Each CDR3 is given with its conserved first and last residue. Size tells how often a clone was seen (once, few, many) or the class of an expanded clone, and some rows leave it out.

CASSENSDRLNTEAFF	NA	TRBV25-1	TRBJ1-1
CASYRDGDTEAFF	few	TRBV19	TRBJ1-1
CAASGTELLAGANVLTF	NA	TRBV19	TRBJ2-6
CASSAGRLNTEAFF	NA	TRBV9	TRBJ1-1
CASSPRRTGATNEQYF	NA	TRBV9	TRBJ2-7
CASSPRPGQGNYEQYF	NA	TRBV9	TRBJ2-7
CASSLYDGEKLFF	once	TRBV11-2	TRBJ1-4
CASSPLGTGANVLTF	once	TRBV27	TRBJ2-6
CASSEGEQYF	NA	TRBV2	TRBJ2-7
CATIPGQTRFGYTF	NA	TRBV6-6	TRBJ1-2
CASGLGETLIANTGELFF	NA	TRBV12-5	TRBJ2-2
CASSDTSGSTDTQYF	NA	TRBV5-4	TRBJ2-3
CASSLGRGADSYEQYF	NA	TRBV18	TRBJ2-7
CASSPSPVGLAYGYTF	NA	TRBV9	TRBJ1-2
CASSSTGPYEQYF	NA	TRBV18	TRBJ2-7
CASSKPTGPYEQYF	NA	TRBV5-4	TRBJ2-7
CASRVSREARQPQHF	once	TRBV28	TRBJ1-5
CASSLTAVGTEAFF	NA	TRBV7-3	TRBJ1-1
CASALGLAGTGELFF	few	TRBV12-5	TRBJ2-2
CASSFGQGWAEAFF	NA	TRBV5-4	TRBJ1-1
CASSLSRVDTGELFF	NA	TRBV27	TRBJ2-2
CASSIPGTPYEQYF	NA	TRBV19	TRBJ2-7
CASSQESGGNTEAFF	NA	TRBV18	TRBJ1-1
CASSLMFDMREQFF	NA	TRBV5-4	TRBJ2-1
CASSQEGSSSYNEQFF	NA	TRBV2	TRBJ2-1
CSATGLVNQPQHF	NA	TRBV29-1	TRBJ1-5
CASSLGTSGRNEQYF	NA	TRBV5-1	TRBJ2-7
CASGPSGGAVHEQFF	NA	TRBV5-4	TRBJ2-1
CASSWGLGVGPNEQFF	NA	TRBV5-1	TRBJ2-1
CASSVGGGPHQPQHF	NA	TRBV9	TRBJ1-5
CASSPFQLGTSGSYEQYF	once	TRBV7-9	TRBJ2-7
CASSLGGVNQPQHF	NA	TRBV27	TRBJ1-5
CASSRGEGPQPQHF	NA	TRBV2	TRBJ1-5
CASSHETQYF	NA	TRBV7-8	TRBJ2-5
CASRGQNVRDTGELFF	NA	TRBV7-9	TRBJ2-2
CASSLDEDTEAFF	NA	TRBV11-1	TRBJ1-1
CASTWGAGGHADTQYF	few	TRBV5-6	TRBJ2-3
CASSLGSGRTTTGELFF	NA	TRBV5-1	TRBJ2-2
CSVGKGIYEQYF	NA	TRBV29-1	TRBJ2-7
CASSSGQARTDTQYF	NA	TRBV28	TRBJ2-3
CASSGAEKNIQYF	NA	TRBV19	TRBJ2-4
CASSQSWASGARGNEQFF	NA	TRBV23-1	TRBJ2-1
CAIRRGVGSSEETQYF	NA	TRBV10-3	TRBJ2-5
CASSLAGSSTDTQYF	NA	TRBV7-9	TRBJ2-3
CASSLSLTGELFF	NA	TRBV5-1	TRBJ2-2
CASRGSQGTYGYTF	NA	TRBV2	TRBJ1-2
CASSLLAGGFSEQFF	NA	TRBV5-4	TRBJ2-1
CASSPDRVSYNEQFF	NA	TRBV19	TRBJ2-1
CASSLGAWGNTGELFF	NA	TRBV5-1	TRBJ2-2
CASSESQERW	NA	TRBV10-1	TRBJ1-1
CASSENGEAFF	NA	TRBV10-1	TRBJ1-1
CASSFQGGRNTIYF	NA	TRBV28	TRBJ1-3